The sequence of this T cell receptor beta chain was determined in a study of CD8+ T cells in alopecia areata. The sample's treatment: oral pan-JAK inhibitor, 5-10 mg twice daily. Extracted RNA was reverse transcribed into cDNA, the sequencing template. Profiling relied on immunoSEQ multiplex PCR, and the TCRdb table lists in-frame clones only, not all of them. Of 90,000 to 100,000 clones listed, around 55% were seen once; the top ten hold around 15%. This specimen was CD8+ T cells sorted from blood, taken at week 4, from a patient treated with tofacitinib. The receptor comes from a human donor with alopecia areata.

In nucleotides, the CDR3 is TGTGCCTGGACCATGACAGGGGTGGCCTACGAGCAGTACTTC. It codes for CAWTMTGVAYEQYF. V and J are TRBV30 and TRBJ2-7, with 8 positions matching TRBD1. CDR1 GTSNPN and CDR2 SVGIG come from the germline V gene (reference sequence). The trim removed 4 bases at V and 2 bases at J, leaving 7 bases unmatched. This CDR3 contains 14 residues.